Below, 26 T cell receptor beta chains from the same sample are listed, as sequenced in a study of identical twins. TCRdb reprocessed the 5' RACE reads with MiXCR, giving one entry per CDR3 protein. The sample has about 900,000 distinct CDR3 sequences, 9% to 15% seen once. The data also belong to a second study, concerning yellow fever vaccine responses in identical twins.

The sequenced material came from PBMCs. The receptors derive from a woman aged 18 to 35 in good health.

The V gene is TRBV28, the J gene TRBJ2-7; TRBD2 might be the D (5 bases). V lost 3 bases and J 2 bases, leaving 14 bases between the germline ends. CDR1 MDHEN and CDR2 SYDVKM come from the germline V gene. This CDR3 has 15 amino acids. CDR3 protein: CASSFSGEGTYEQYF. The DNA of the CDR3 is TGTGCCAGCAGTTTCTCCGGGGAAGGGACCTACGAGCAGTACTTC.

In its sample, this clonotype was seen a few times. The chain combines TRBV15 with TRBJ2-2, with D possibly TRBD2 on 7 matching bases. CDR1 LNHNV and CDR2 YYDKDF come from the germline V gene (reference sequence). V was shortened by 0 bases and J by 3 bases, with 17 bases between the two germline ends. The CDR3 contains 18 residues. CDR3 DNA: TGTGCCACCAGCAGAGATTACGTCGGGGGGCGGTACACCGGGGAGCTGTTTTTT. The encoded protein is CATSRDYVGGRYTGELFF.

The table lists this clonotype with a few counts. This chain uses TRBV29-1 with TRBJ2-1, with TRBD2 matching over 10 bases. Germline CDR1 reads SQVTM; CDR2 reads ANQGSEA. The CDR3 totals 17 residues. Trimming at V came to 6 bases and at J to 3 bases, leaving 14 bases not matched to a gene. DNA for the CDR3: TGCAGCGTCATAGAAAGCCCGGGACTAGCGCTCTACAATGAGCAGTTCTTC. It specifies CSVIESPGLALYNEQFF.

This chain uses TRBV5-1 with TRBJ2-2; the match to TRBD2 covers 8 bases. This CDR3 region has 14 residues. In germline, CDR1 is SGHRS, CDR2 YFSETQ. V lost 2 bases, J lost 6 bases, and 3 bases stayed unmatched. DNA for the CDR3: TGCGCCAGCAGCTTAAGCGGGAGTCCCGGGGAGCTGTTTTTT. Translated: CASSLSGSPGELFF.

This clonotype was seen many times. This chain joins TRBV27 and TRBJ2-5; TRBD1 matches at 8 bases. The CDR3 runs to 15 residues. The junction had 11 bases not matched to a gene; V was cut back by 6 bases and J by 5 bases. Germline-derived CDR1 and CDR2 are MNHEY and SMNVEV (reference sequence). This CDR3 reads CASRRTGLPSETQYF. CDR3 sequence (DNA): TGTGCCAGCAGAAGGACAGGGCTTCCCTCGGAGACCCAGTACTTC.

This clonotype was counted between two and nine times. V is TRBV11-2 and J is TRBJ2-2, with D maybe TRBD1 (5 bases). CDR3 length equals 16 residues. Germline V lookup: CDR1 SGHAT, CDR2 FQNNGV. The V end was cut by 3 bases, the J end by 4 bases, with 15 bases between. The CDR3 DNA is TGTGCCAGCAGCTTGGCAGGGATGGTGGGCACCGGGGAGCTGTTTTTT. Translated: CASSLAGMVGTGELFF.

The chain is built from TRBV24-1 and TRBJ2-3; 14 nucleotides line up with TRBD2. The CDR3 is 19 residues long. Germline values: CDR1 KGHDR, CDR2 SFDVKD. J gave up 2 bases and V 4 bases, and 10 bases lay outside the gene matches. The CDR3 DNA is TGTGCCACCAGTGACTTGTCGGGACTAGCGGGAGTGAACACAGATACGCAGTATTTT. Amino acids: CATSDLSGLAGVNTDTQYF.

The rearrangement uses TRBV20-1 and TRBJ1-1; no clear D gene. Trimming stripped 6 bases from V and 4 bases from J, with 15 bases between. The CDR3 has 13 amino acids. From germline, CDR1 is DFQATT and CDR2 SNEGSKA (reference sequence). CDR3 nucleotides: TGCAGTGCCAGGTGGGGAGGAGGCACTGAAGCTTTCTTT. Its translation is CSARWGGGTEAFF.

This clonotype was counted ten times or more. V is TRBV6-1 and J is TRBJ2-1; 14 bases are a match to TRBD2. V gave up 7 bases and J gave up 0 bases; unmatched junction bases: 8. Germline CDR1 MNHNS, CDR2 SASEGT. The CDR3 sequence is 18 residues long. CDR3 in amino acids: CASTLGTSGGLSYNEQFF. In nucleotides, the CDR3 is TGTGCCAGCACCCTAGGGACTAGCGGGGGCCTCTCCTACAATGAGCAGTTCTTC.

This clonotype was picked up a small number of times. The chain combines TRBV12-3 or TRBV12-4 with TRBJ1-4; D may be TRBD1 (6 bases). With 7 bases removed from V and 8 bases from J, the gap between germline ends came to 17 bases. This CDR3 comprises 14 residues. In nucleotides, the CDR3 is TGTGCCAGCAAACGGGGGCAAGAAGAGGAAAAACTGTTTTTT. Encoded protein: CASKRGQEEEKLFF.

This clonotype was observed a few times. The chain combines TRBV29-1 with TRBJ1-1; D gene ambiguous. Deletions cut 2 bases from V and 0 bases from J, with 1 base between. CDR1 and CDR2 (germline): SQVTM, ANQGSEA. The CDR3 sequence is 11 residues long. The CDR3 reads CSVELNTEAFF. As DNA, the CDR3 is TGCAGCGTTGAACTGAACACTGAAGCTTTCTTT.

J is TRBJ1-6 and V is TRBV11-2; a weak D match, TRBD1 (6 bases). Germline CDR1 and CDR2: SGHAT and FQNNGV. The germline V and J ends were trimmed by 5 bases and 8 bases, with 19 bases remaining between them. This CDR3 region has 16 residues. The CDR3 region has the DNA TGTGCCAGCAGCCCTGTTTGGGGGGGCGGTGATTCACCCCTCCACTTT. Its protein product is CASSPVWGGGDSPLHF.

This clonotype was detected only a few times. The V and J genes are TRBV6-1 and TRBJ2-3; 7 nucleotides match TRBD1. The CDR3 covers 14 residues. V gave up 3 bases and J gave up 5 bases; unmatched junction bases: 5. The V gene's germline CDR1 is MNHNS and CDR2 SASEGT. CDR3 bases: TGTGCCAGCAGTGAGACAGGGAGCTTAGATACGCAGTATTTT. This codes for CASSETGSLDTQYF.

This clonotype came up a few times. The chain combines TRBV7-9 with TRBJ2-1, with D unclear. The ends were cut back, 5 bases at V and 4 bases at J, with 12 bases in the middle. CDR1 is SEHNR and CDR2 is FQNEAQ in the germline V gene (reference sequence). CDR3 length equals 14 residues. The CDR3 here is CASSPSWTYNEQFF. In nucleotides, the CDR3 is TGTGCCAGCAGCCCAAGTTGGACGTACAATGAGCAGTTCTTC. The complete variable domain, with remaining parts taken from reference TRBV7-9 and TRBJ2-1, reads DTGVSQNPRHKITKRGQNVTFRCDPISEHNRLYWYRQTLGQGPEFLTYFQNEAQLEKSRLLSDRFSAERPKGSFSTLEIQRTEQGDSAMYLCASSPSWTYNEQFFGPGTRLTVL.

V is TRBV20-1 and J is TRBJ2-7; 14 bases align to TRBD2. Looked up from germline, CDR1 is DFQATT and CDR2 is SNEGSKA (reference sequence). The trim removed 2 bases at V and 8 bases at J, leaving 5 bases unmatched. The CDR3 is 14 amino acids. The CDR3, as DNA: TGCAGTGCTAGAAAGACTAGCGGGGGGGATAAGCAGTACTTC. It is translated as CSARKTSGGDKQYF.

This clonotype turned up a few times. The V call is TRBV27, the J call TRBJ2-4; TRBD1 matches 9 bases. Germline CDR1 and CDR2: MNHEY and SMNVEV (reference sequence). CDR3 length: 16 amino acids. V trimming: 4 bases; J trimming: 5 bases; junction bases outside the gene matches: 9. The CDR3 reads CASSSMPGQGENIQYF. The CDR3 DNA is TGTGCCAGCAGTTCGATGCCGGGACAGGGAGAAAACATTCAGTACTTC.

This clonotype was observed a few times. V is TRBV20-1 and J is TRBJ2-7; 11 positions match TRBD2. J was trimmed by 3 bases and V by 3 bases; bases with no gene match: 7. Germline V gene data show CDR1 as DFQATT and CDR2 as SNEGSKA (reference sequence). The CDR3 has 15 amino acids. CDR3 DNA: TGCAGTGCTAGCCTCAAGACTAGCGGGGACTACGAGCAGTACGTC. Its protein is CSASLKTSGDYEQYV.

The rearrangement joins TRBV12-3 or TRBV12-4 to TRBJ2-3; 8 bases map to TRBD1. Trimming removed 0 bases from V and 5 bases from J; junction bases left unmatched: 7. This CDR3 has 16 residues. In DNA form, the CDR3 reads TGTGCCAGCAGTTTAGCGCCAGGGGGCGTTGAAGATACGCAGTATTTT. Amino acids: CASSLAPGGVEDTQYF.

V usage is TRBV12-3 or TRBV12-4 and J usage is TRBJ2-3, with TRBD1 matching over 11 bases. V lost 6 bases to trimming and J lost 3 bases; unmatched junction nucleotides: 11. The CDR3 length is 17 residues. Here the CDR3 reads CASRPTRGTGGTDTQYF. CDR3 nucleotides: TGTGCCAGCAGGCCGACCCGAGGGACAGGGGGAACAGATACGCAGTATTTT.

This clonotype was seen a few times. V usage is TRBV4-1 and J usage is TRBJ2-1; 10 bases agree with TRBD2. There are 17 residues in the CDR3. After removal of 0 bases from V and 7 bases from J, the junction contained 9 bases not matched to a gene. Germline V CDR1 and CDR2: MGHRA, YSYEKL. The CDR3 DNA reads TGCGCCAGCAGCCAAGAGGGTCTAGCGGGAGTACCGAATGAGCAGTTCTTC. Protein: CASSQEGLAGVPNEQFF.

This clonotype was seen repeatedly, ten times or more. V is TRBV5-1 and J is TRBJ1-2, with TRBD1 identical over 7 bases. This CDR3 contains 13 residues. Germline CDR1 and CDR2: SGHRS and YFSETQ. Unmatched junction bases numbered 5, after V lost 4 bases and J lost 5 bases. CDR3 residues: CASSQGDKYGYTF. DNA of the CDR3: TGCGCCAGCAGCCAGGGGGACAAGTATGGCTACACCTTC.

This clonotype was counted between two and nine times. The chain combines TRBV3-1 with TRBJ2-3, with 7 bases identical to TRBD1. The ends lost 4 bases at V and 7 bases at J; junction bases unmatched: 5. CDR1 is LGHDT and CDR2 is YNNKEL in the germline V gene (reference sequence). The CDR3 consists of 13 residues. DNA for the CDR3: TGTGCCAGCAGCCGAGGGGACAGTCATACGCAGTATTTT. It encodes CASSRGDSHTQYF.

In nucleotides, the CDR3 is TGTGCCAGCAGTTTCCAATGGGAATACAATGAGCAGTTCTTC. Amino acids: CASSFQWEYNEQFF. V usage is TRBV28 and J usage is TRBJ2-1; D is unclear. The CDR3 runs 14 residues. V lost 3 bases, J lost 4 bases, and 10 bases lay in between. The germline V gene has CDR1 MDHEN and CDR2 SYDVKM.

V and J are TRBV7-3 and TRBJ2-7, with 9 positions matching TRBD1. CDR1 and CDR2 (germline): SGHTA, FQGTGA. This CDR3 region has 16 residues. V shed 1 base, J shed 1 base, and the junction held 5 bases outside the gene matches. Here the CDR3 DNA reads TGTGCCAGCAGCTTAAGACCGGGACAGGGATCCTACGAGCAGTACTTC. This gives the protein CASSLRPGQGSYEQYF.

A few counts support this clonotype. The V gene is TRBV10-3, the J gene TRBJ2-6; D gene unclear. CDR3 length: 16 amino acids. CDR1 and CDR2 (germline): ENHRY, SYGVKD. The germline V and J ends were trimmed by 2 bases and 0 bases, with 8 bases remaining between them. CDR3 in amino acids: CAISEVGHSGANVLTF. CDR3 sequence (DNA): TGTGCCATCAGTGAGGTCGGCCACTCTGGGGCCAACGTCCTGACTTTC.

In its sample, this clonotype was seen many times. The genes are TRBV5-1 and TRBJ1-2; D is unclear. CDR1 and CDR2 from the germline V gene are SGHRS and YFSETQ. V was trimmed by 0 bases and J by 5 bases, leaving 14 bases between them. This CDR3 has 15 amino acids. The CDR3 protein is CASSLVGRTEYGYTF. The CDR3 DNA reads TGCGCCAGCAGCTTGGTGGGCAGAACGGAGTATGGCTACACCTTC.